Following are 16 T cell receptor beta chains from one sample sequenced in a study of cytomegalovirus exposure and HLA in healthy donors. Vbeta (60) and Jbeta (13) primers were used in the PCR. Libraries were prepared by immunoSEQ multiplex PCR; TCRdb keeps only in-frame clonotypes and omits some of them. The table lists about 170,000 clones, about 80% of them singletons. The sequencing sample was made of PBMCs. These receptors all stem from a woman in her twenties or thirties in good health and CMV-seropositive.

The chain couples TRBV5-4 to TRBJ1-1; D is unresolved. Trimming shortened V by 4 bases and J by 1 base, and 14 bases separated the two germline ends. This CDR3 spans 15 amino acids. Germline V gene sequence: CDR1 SGHNT, CDR2 YYREEE (reference sequence). CDR3 protein: CASSPDAGRNTEAFF. The CDR3 bases are TGTGCCAGCAGCCCCGATGCAGGTAGGAACACTGAAGCTTTCTTT.

A single count supports this clone. The CDR3 region has the DNA TGTGCCAGCAGTTACTCGCAAGCCTCTGGAAACACCATATATTTT. It specifies CASSYSQASGNTIYF. The chain carries TRBV6-6 and TRBJ1-3; no clear D. Trimming left V 0 bases short and J 0 bases short, with 6 bases between. CDR1 and CDR2 from the germline V gene are MNHNY and SVGAGI (reference sequence). The CDR3 consists of 15 residues.

The gene calls are TRBV30 and TRBJ2-1, with a possible D match to TRBD2 (7 bases). CDR1 is GTSNPN and CDR2 is SVGIG in the germline V gene (reference sequence). The CDR3 totals 18 residues. V shed 0 bases and J shed 4 bases, with 22 bases lying between them. The CDR3 here is CAWSVRGGGGVYYNEQFF. The CDR3 DNA reads TGTGCCTGGAGTGTACGAGGCGGGGGCGGGGTGTATTACAATGAGCAGTTCTTC. Full variable domain (remainder filled in from reference TRBV30 and TRBJ2-1): SQTIHQWPATLVQPVGSPLSLECTVEGTSNPNLYWYRQAAGRGLQLLFYSVGIGQISSEVPQNLSASRPQDRQFILSSKKLLLSDSGFYLCAWSVRGGGGVYYNEQFFGPGTRLTVL.

This clone was seen a handful of times. The V and J genes are TRBV29-1 and TRBJ1-4; weak D call: TRBD1 (5 bases). V lost 7 bases to trimming and J lost 0 bases, with 12 bases between them. Germline V lookup: CDR1 SQVTM, CDR2 ANQGSEA. The length of the CDR3 is 14 residues. CDR3 nucleotide sequence: TGCAGCGGGGTGGGGCCCTCAACTAATGAAAAACTGTTTTTT. Its translation: CSGVGPSTNEKLFF.

CDR3: CASSLSGDRGVGSPLHF. The CDR3 bases are TGTGCCAGCAGCTTGTCCGGGGACAGGGGGGTAGGATCACCCCTCCACTTT. The rearrangement links TRBV5-5 to TRBJ1-6; 11 positions agree with TRBD1. Looked up from germline, CDR1 is SGHKS and CDR2 is YYEKEE (reference sequence). The CDR3 length is 17 residues. V was pared by 1 base and J by 10 bases, with 10 bases of the junction left unmatched.

The gene calls are TRBV7-2 and TRBJ2-5; unclear D gene. Germline V CDR1 and CDR2: SGHTA, FQGNSA. The CDR3 totals 12 residues. Trimming stripped 7 bases from V and 5 bases from J, with 11 bases between. DNA for the CDR3: TGTGCCAGCATTTCCACCGGTGAGACCCAGTACTTC. Translated, it gives CASISTGETQYF.

A single count supports this clone. DNA of the CDR3: TGTGCCAGCAGCTTGGTGTCGGGAGGGCCCCAGCAGTTCTTC. Encoded protein: CASSLVSGGPQQFF. The chain uses TRBV5-6 and TRBJ2-1, with TRBD2 matching 8 bases. This CDR3 is built from 14 residues. Per germline, CDR1 SGHDT and CDR2 YYEEEE. V shed 0 bases and J 11 bases; nucleotides not matched to a gene: 7. Drawing the rest from reference TRBV5-6 and TRBJ2-1, the complete variable domain is DAGVTQSPTHLIKTRGQQVTLRCSPKSGHDTVSWYQQALGQGPQFIFQYYEEEERQRGNFPDRFSGHQFPNYSSELNVNALLLGDSALYLCASSLVSGGPQQFFGPGTRLTVL.

There are a few counts of this clone. The chain links TRBV7-8 to TRBJ1-2, with 10 bases fitting TRBD1. In germline, CDR1 is SGHVS, CDR2 FQNEAQ. The V and J ends lost 5 bases and 4 bases, in that order; junction bases with no gene match: 4. The CDR3 runs to 14 residues. This CDR3 is CASSPGQGGYGYTF. The CDR3 DNA sequence: TGTGCCAGCAGCCCCGGACAGGGGGGCTATGGCTACACCTTC.

With regard to this clone: One junction end does not reproduce the germline sequence, and a read error may be involved. The chain carries TRBV2 and TRBJ1-3; 10 nucleotides align to TRBD1. The CDR3 loop spans 18 amino acids. Looked up from germline, CDR1 is SNHLY and CDR2 is FYNNEI. The CDR3 spells CASSEEGAGTGDGNTIYF. The CDR3 bases are TGTGCCAGCAGCGAAGAGGGGGCCGGGACAGGGGACGGAAACACCATATATTTT.

The chain uses TRBV15 and TRBJ2-7; the D gene is possibly TRBD2 (5 bases). The CDR3 is 14 residues long. Germline CDR1 is LNHNV and CDR2 is YYDKDF (reference sequence). V was trimmed by 0 bases and J by 1 base, leaving 7 bases between them. CDR3 nucleotide sequence: TGTGCCACCAGCAGAGAACCGGGATCCTACGAGCAGTACTTC. This codes for CATSREPGSYEQYF. Variable domain in full (rest from reference TRBV15 and TRBJ2-7): DAMVIQNPRYQVTQFGKPVTLSCSQTLNHNVMYWYQQKSSQAPKLLFHYYDKDFNNEADTPDNFQSRRPNTSFCFLDIRSPGLGDTAMYLCATSREPGSYEQYFGPGTRLTVT.

The chain combines TRBV30 with TRBJ1-1; D call uncertain. In germline, CDR1 is GTSNPN, CDR2 SVGIG (reference sequence). Trimming left V 5 bases short and J 0 bases short, with 10 bases between. The CDR3 totals 13 residues. The CDR3, as DNA: TGTGCCTGGGATCAGGCGCTGAACACTGAAGCTTTCTTT. This sequence encodes CAWDQALNTEAFF.

The genes are TRBV18 and TRBJ1-3, with 10 bases fitting TRBD1. The germline V gene encodes CDR1 KGHSH and CDR2 LQKENI. The CDR3 length is 15 residues. The J segment lost 4 bases and the V segment lost 5 bases, leaving 5 bases of the junction unmatched. CDR3 sequence (DNA): TGTGCCAGCTCAGGACAGGGGGTCCTCGGAAACACCATATATTTT. Its translation is CASSGQGVLGNTIYF.

This clone was counted a single time. The genes are TRBV7-6 and TRBJ2-1; 10 nucleotides align to TRBD2. V was pared by 4 bases and J by 4 bases, with 1 base of the junction left unmatched. The CDR3 extends over 14 amino acids. Germline CDR1 reads SGHVS; CDR2 reads FNYEAQ. The CDR3 DNA reads as TGTGCCAGCAGCTCAGCGGGAGGGTACAATGAGCAGTTCTTC. The encoded protein is CASSSAGGYNEQFF. Full variable domain (rest looked up from reference TRBV7-6 and TRBJ2-1): GAGVSQSPRYKVTKRGQDVALRCDPISGHVSLYWYRQALGQGPEFLTYFNYEAQQDKSGLPNDRFSAERPEGSISTLTIQRTEQRDSAMYRCASSSAGGYNEQFFGPGTRLTVL.

The chain has TRBV27 and TRBJ1-2; D might be TRBD1 (5 bases). The CDR3 loop spans 12 amino acids. CDR1 is MNHEY, CDR2 SMNVEV, per germline (reference sequence). V lost 6 bases and J 3 bases, leaving 8 bases between the germline ends. Here the CDR3 DNA reads TGTGCCAGCAGCGGGGGATACTATGGCTACACCTTC. As protein: CASSGGYYGYTF.

The chain employs TRBV14 and TRBJ2-2; D unclear. V shed 0 bases and J shed 5 bases, with 4 bases lying between them. Germline V gene data show CDR1 as SGHDN and CDR2 as FVKESK. There are 13 residues in the CDR3. CDR3 region: CASSQEITGELFF. CDR3 bases: TGTGCCAGCAGCCAAGAAATAACCGGGGAGCTGTTTTTT.

The chain joins TRBV5-1 to TRBJ2-6; 7 bases are shared with TRBD1. The germline V gene has CDR1 SGHRS and CDR2 YFSETQ. V shed 6 bases and J 1 base; nucleotides not matched to a gene: 4. This CDR3 comprises 15 residues. CDR3 sequence (DNA): TGCGCCAGCATCGAGGGGGCGTCTGGGGCCAACGTCCTGACTTTC. This encodes CASIEGASGANVLTF.